The 5 T cell receptor beta chains presented below share a single source sample, sequenced in a study of cytomegalovirus exposure and HLA in healthy donors. The PCR was carried out with 60 Vbeta primers and 13 Jbeta primers. Assay: immunoSEQ multiplex PCR; the TCRdb copy retains only in-frame clones and omits some. The listing records approximately 210,000 clones. Sequences were obtained from PBMCs. Receptor source: a woman in her twenties or thirties in good health and CMV-seropositive.

The chain is built from TRBV19 and TRBJ2-5; TRBD2 matches at 8 bases. The CDR3 totals 14 residues. Germline CDR1 reads LNHDA; CDR2 reads SQIVND (reference sequence). The junction had 2 bases not matched to a gene; V was cut back by 1 base and J by 4 bases. The CDR3 region is CASSIALAGETQYF. The CDR3 coding sequence is TGTGCCAGTAGTATAGCCCTAGCGGGAGAGACCCAGTACTTC.

This chain links TRBV5-1 with TRBJ1-1; perhaps TRBD1 as D (5 bases). This CDR3 comprises 15 residues. CDR1 SGHRS and CDR2 YFSETQ come from the germline V gene. V shed 3 bases and J shed 0 bases, with 12 bases lying between them. The CDR3 sequence is CASSSADSLNTEAFF. DNA of the CDR3: TGCGCCAGCAGCTCCGCTGACAGCCTGAACACTGAAGCTTTCTTT.

This chain uses TRBV27 with TRBJ1-6; D unresolved. The V gene's germline CDR1 is MNHEY and CDR2 SMNVEV (reference sequence). The V end lost 1 base, the J end lost 6 bases, and 10 bases lay between the germline ends. The CDR3 sequence is 15 residues long. In DNA, the CDR3 is TGTGCCAGCAGTTTATTGGGTGGGCGTAATTCACCCCTCCACTTT. It encodes CASSLLGGRNSPLHF.

The V and J genes are TRBV28 and TRBJ1-1; TRBD1 might be the D (5 bases). The ends were cut back, 6 bases at V and 0 bases at J, with 14 bases in the middle. The germline CDR1 and CDR2 sequences are MDHEN and SYDVKM. This CDR3 comprises 15 residues. The CDR3 DNA sequence: TGTGCCAGCAGCCTGGGGCCAGGGTTGAACACTGAAGCTTTCTTT. It is translated as CASSLGPGLNTEAFF.

J is TRBJ2-1 and V is TRBV29-1; perhaps TRBD1 as D (5 bases). The length of the CDR3 is 12 residues. Trimming removed 3 bases at V and 4 bases at J, with 7 bases between. Germline values: CDR1 SQVTM, CDR2 ANQGSEA. The CDR3 nucleotides read TGCAGCGTTGATTCAGGGTACAATGAGCAGTTCTTC. Translating gives CSVDSGYNEQFF.